Sequencing of this T cell receptor beta chain was carried out in a study of CD8 T cells in ankylosing spondylitis (dated by TCRdb to the late 2010s). Describing the broader study: The study set out to find disease-linked TCR variants by profiling T cell receptor beta repertoires in ankylosing spondylitis patients and healthy donors. In total, the full study cohort was made up of 108 healthy donors and 25 ankylosing spondylitis patients. Samples of peripheral blood were taken, and for ankylosing spondylitis patients, synovial fluid was collected as well.

Sequencing took place on an Illumina HiSeq 2500. Quantitative 5'-RACE with molecular barcodes was used to prepare TCR beta libraries. Turning to the authors' computational methods: Disease-linked TCR variants were identified with a new computational method built on a probabilistic model of VDJ rearrangement. The raw public reads went through TCRdb reprocessing: fastp at Q25, MiXCR clone calling, in-frame beta chains kept. Each CDR3 protein gets just one entry, which takes the most common genes and DNA from the rows behind it. Clone size and V and J calls follow TCRdb, not the original study. The sample yields some 130,000 distinct CDR3 sequences; about 7.3% were counted once. The ten largest make up over 10% of the sample. Its CDR3 holds 15 amino acids, cysteine through phenylalanine. Only the CDR3 part of the read is kept: 45 bases, read in frame from the first base. The V end gives up 5 bases and the J end 5 bases, leaving 3 bases in the junction not matched to a gene. The CDR1 and CDR2 encoded by the germline V gene are MDHEN and SYDVKM.

The paper's findings and limits, for the study overall: Blood from ankylosing spondylitis patients appeared to be characterized by a TCR beta motif made up of several highly homologous amino acid variants. The disease-linked clones were reported to be significantly enriched in matched synovial fluid samples from ankylosing spondylitis patients. In peripheral blood, the disease-linked clones were found at relatively low frequencies and had a CD8+ phenotype. Some of the motif variants had been reported before in the synovial fluid and blood of reactive arthritis patients, a finding that suggests common disease-initiation mechanisms.

This clonotype was counted at least ten times. Its recognized antigen is unknown. Per-base quality was not reported, and no clone a single base away is much larger than it. Sequencing was done on a sample of blood, either unsorted or a sorted T cell fraction (not recorded which). The TCR sequence derives from a female donor with ankylosing spondylitis or in good health (not recorded which). The sequence joins TRBV28 to TRBJ2-7; TRBD2 lines up with 16 middle nucleotides. In nucleotide form, the sequence is TGTGCCAGCAGTGGGACTAGCGGGGGGGACCACGAGCAGTACTTC. Its product reads: CASSGTSGGDHEQYF.